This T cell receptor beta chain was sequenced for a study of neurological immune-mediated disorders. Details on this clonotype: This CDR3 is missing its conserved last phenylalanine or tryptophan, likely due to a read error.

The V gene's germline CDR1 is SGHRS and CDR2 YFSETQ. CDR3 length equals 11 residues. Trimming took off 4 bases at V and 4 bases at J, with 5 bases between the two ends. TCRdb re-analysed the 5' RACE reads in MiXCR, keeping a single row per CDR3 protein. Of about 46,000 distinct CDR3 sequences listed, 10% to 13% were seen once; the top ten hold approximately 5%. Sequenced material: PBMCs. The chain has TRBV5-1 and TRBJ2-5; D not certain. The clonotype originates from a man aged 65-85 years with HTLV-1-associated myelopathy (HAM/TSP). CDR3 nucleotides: TGCGCCAGCAGCGTGGGAGAGACCCAGTACTTG. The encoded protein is CASSVGETQYL.